Listed below are T cell receptor beta chains from one sample, sequenced in a study of blood T cells in healthy people across ages. TCRdb re-derived calls from the 5' RACE reads in MiXCR, one entry per CDR3 protein. This sample yields 1.5 million to 2 million distinct CDR3 sequences, of which roughly 52% are seen a single time; approximately 2.1% belongs to the top ten. The sequencing input was blood. Source of these receptors: a middle-aged woman in good health. The CDR3 runs from the conserved cysteine through the conserved F or W. The D gene is left open where the match is weak. Only some rows state a clone size, as once, few, many or a class for expanded clones.

abundance: NA
v_gene: TRBV6-1
j_gene: TRBJ2-1
d_gene: NA
CDR3nt: TGTGCCAGCAGTGAAGTATGGGACAACTTCAATGAGCAGTTCTTC
CDR3aa: CASSEVWDNFNEQFF

abundance: NA
v_gene: TRBV4-2
j_gene: TRBJ2-7
d_gene: NA
CDR3nt: TGTGCCAGCAGCCAAGCTCGGTCTATTAGCTACGAGCAGTACTTC
CDR3aa: CASSQARSISYEQYF

abundance: few
v_gene: TRBV28
j_gene: TRBJ2-7
d_gene: NA
CDR3nt: TGTGCCAGCAGTTCCGCCGGGACGGGGTATGACGAGCAGTACTTC
CDR3aa: CASSSAGTGYDEQYF

abundance: NA
v_gene: TRBV6-2/TRBV6-3
j_gene: TRBJ1-2
d_gene: TRBD1
CDR3nt: TGTGCCAGCAGTTCGAGAAGGACAGGGCCTGGCTATGGCTACACCTTC
CDR3aa: CASSSRRTGPGYGYTF

abundance: NA
v_gene: TRBV7-2
j_gene: TRBJ1-6
d_gene: NA
CDR3nt: TGTGCCAGCAGCTTGAGGGCCAGCTCCTATAATTCACCCCTCCACTTT
CDR3aa: CASSLRASSYNSPLHF

abundance: NA
v_gene: TRBV28
j_gene: TRBJ2-1
d_gene: NA
CDR3nt: TGTGCCGGCAGCCAAGGGGGGGCCGGGAACAATGAGCAGTTCTTC
CDR3aa: CAGSQGGAGNNEQFF

abundance: few
v_gene: TRBV6-6
j_gene: TRBJ2-4
d_gene: NA
CDR3nt: TGTGCCAGCAGTTACTCGTACCCAGCCAAAAACATTCAGTACTTC
CDR3aa: CASSYSYPAKNIQYF

abundance: NA
v_gene: TRBV6-5
j_gene: TRBJ1-2
d_gene: NA
CDR3nt: TGTGCCAGCGCGAGGACAGACAACTATGGCTACACCTTC
CDR3aa: CASARTDNYGYTF

abundance: few
v_gene: TRBV20-1
j_gene: TRBJ2-3
d_gene: TRBD2
CDR3nt: TGCAGTGCTAGTCGGGCTAGCGGGGGCGTTCTGGATACGCAGTATTTT
CDR3aa: CSASRASGGVLDTQYF

abundance: NA
v_gene: TRBV5-1
j_gene: TRBJ2-7
d_gene: NA
CDR3nt: TGCGCCAGCAGCTCCGACCAGTACGAGCAGTACTTC
CDR3aa: CASSSDQYEQYF

abundance: NA
v_gene: TRBV7-8
j_gene: TRBJ2-6
d_gene: TRBD1
CDR3nt: TGTGCCAGCATAACCGGGACAGGGATCCCTGGGGCCAACGTCCTGACTTTC
CDR3aa: CASITGTGIPGANVLTF

abundance: NA
v_gene: TRBV11-2
j_gene: TRBJ1-6
d_gene: NA
CDR3nt: TGTGCCAGCAGCCCCCTTCAGAGCGGGGACTCACCCCTCCACTTT
CDR3aa: CASSPLQSGDSPLHF

abundance: few
v_gene: TRBV5-1
j_gene: TRBJ1-6
d_gene: TRBD1
CDR3nt: TGCGCCAGCAGCTTGGCCTCGGGACAGGCCTCCTTCTCCTATAATTCACCCCTCCACTTT
CDR3aa: CASSLASGQASFSYNSPLHF

abundance: few
v_gene: TRBV7-9
j_gene: TRBJ2-5
d_gene: TRBD1
CDR3nt: TGTGCCAGCAGCTTAGAGGGGACAGGGGGCCAAGAGACCCAGTACTTC
CDR3aa: CASSLEGTGGQETQYF

abundance: NA
v_gene: TRBV7-3
j_gene: TRBJ2-3
d_gene: NA
CDR3nt: TGTGCCAGCAGCTTACAGGGTATGAGGACAGATACGCAGTATTTT
CDR3aa: CASSLQGMRTDTQYF

abundance: NA
v_gene: TRBV7-6
j_gene: TRBJ2-7
d_gene: NA
CDR3nt: TGTGCCGGCAGCTCTCAGTCGTGGGGCGACGAGCAGTACTTC
CDR3aa: CAGSSQSWGDEQYF

abundance: NA
v_gene: TRBV6-5
j_gene: TRBJ1-4
d_gene: NA
CDR3nt: TGTGCCAGCAAGCTAGGTGGGATCGAAAAACTGTTTTTT
CDR3aa: CASKLGGIEKLFF

abundance: NA
v_gene: TRBV29-1
j_gene: TRBJ2-5
d_gene: TRBD2
CDR3nt: TGCAGCGTTGAATTTAGCGGGGGCAATGAGCAGTACTTC
CDR3aa: CSVEFSGGNEQYF

abundance: NA
v_gene: TRBV11-2
j_gene: TRBJ2-5
d_gene: NA
CDR3nt: TGTGCCAGCAGCATAGTTGGGGGGGCCGTTGAGACCCAGTACTTC
CDR3aa: CASSIVGGAVETQYF

abundance: NA
v_gene: TRBV28
j_gene: TRBJ2-7
d_gene: TRBD2
CDR3nt: TGTGCCAGCAGTTTGGTTAGCGGGGTAGCCTACGGGGAGCAGTACTTC
CDR3aa: CASSLVSGVAYGEQYF

abundance: NA
v_gene: TRBV7-9
j_gene: TRBJ2-5
d_gene: NA
CDR3nt: TGTGCCAGCAGCTCCACCCAACAGGGGAGGCAAGAGACCCAGTACTTC
CDR3aa: CASSSTQQGRQETQYF

abundance: NA
v_gene: TRBV20-1
j_gene: TRBJ1-5
d_gene: NA
CDR3nt: TGCAGTGCTAGAGACAGGGGACTTTATAGCAATCAGCCCCAGCATTTT
CDR3aa: CSARDRGLYSNQPQHF

abundance: NA
v_gene: TRBV6-5
j_gene: TRBJ1-2
d_gene: NA
CDR3nt: TGTGCCTGCAGGGGAAACTATGGCTACACCTTC
CDR3aa: CACRGNYGYTF

abundance: NA
v_gene: TRBV13
j_gene: TRBJ1-6
d_gene: NA
CDR3nt: TGTGCCAGCAGCCCCGCCAAGCAGAATTCACCCCTCCACTTT
CDR3aa: CASSPAKQNSPLHF

abundance: NA
v_gene: TRBV11-2
j_gene: TRBJ1-6
d_gene: NA
CDR3nt: TGTGCCAGCAGCTTATTAGCCCGTTTCTATAATTCACCCCTCCACTTT
CDR3aa: CASSLLARFYNSPLHF

abundance: few
v_gene: TRBV6-5
j_gene: TRBJ2-4
d_gene: NA
CDR3nt: TGTGCCAGCAGTTCCGGGGCACCCCCGAAGAACATTCAGTACTTC
CDR3aa: CASSSGAPPKNIQYF

abundance: NA
v_gene: TRBV29-1
j_gene: TRBJ2-7
d_gene: NA
CDR3nt: TGCAGCGTTGTCTTAGGGTCCGAGCAGTACTTC
CDR3aa: CSVVLGSEQYF

abundance: few
v_gene: TRBV20-1
j_gene: TRBJ2-7
d_gene: TRBD2
CDR3nt: TGCAGTGCTAGAGATCTAGCGGGGGGGAGCGAGCAGTACTTC
CDR3aa: CSARDLAGGSEQYF

abundance: NA
v_gene: TRBV28
j_gene: TRBJ1-2
d_gene: NA
CDR3nt: TGTGCCATCCGCGACTATGGCTACACCTTC
CDR3aa: CAIRDYGYTF

abundance: NA
v_gene: TRBV3-1
j_gene: TRBJ2-7
d_gene: TRBD1
CDR3nt: TGTGCCAGCAGCACGGGACAGGCCTTCTACGAGCAGTACTTC
CDR3aa: CASSTGQAFYEQYF

abundance: few
v_gene: TRBV25-1
j_gene: TRBJ1-2
d_gene: NA
CDR3nt: TGTGCCAGCAGTGATGGTGTGAGCTATGGCTACACCTTC
CDR3aa: CASSDGVSYGYTF

abundance: NA
v_gene: TRBV20-1
j_gene: TRBJ2-1
d_gene: NA
CDR3nt: TGCAGTGCTAGAGATACCCTACGTCAGACGGATGAGCAGTTCTTC
CDR3aa: CSARDTLRQTDEQFF

abundance: NA
v_gene: TRBV7-6
j_gene: TRBJ2-5
d_gene: NA
CDR3nt: TGTGCCAGCAGCTCCCCACAAGGGACCCAGTACTTC
CDR3aa: CASSSPQGTQYF

abundance: NA
v_gene: TRBV12-3/TRBV12-4
j_gene: TRBJ1-3
d_gene: NA
CDR3nt: TGTGCCAGCAGCATAATGGCAGAATCCCTTGGAAACACCATATATTTT
CDR3aa: CASSIMAESLGNTIYF

abundance: NA
v_gene: TRBV4-3
j_gene: TRBJ2-7
d_gene: TRBD1
CDR3nt: TGCGCCAGCAGCCAAGATGTGTCAGGGGGCGCAGACGCCTACGAGCAGTACTTC
CDR3aa: CASSQDVSGGADAYEQYF

abundance: few
v_gene: TRBV20-1
j_gene: TRBJ1-2
d_gene: NA
CDR3nt: TGCACCGCTGGGGGGGGCCTCAACTATGGCTACACCTTC
CDR3aa: CTAGGGLNYGYTF

abundance: NA
v_gene: TRBV7-2
j_gene: TRBJ2-1
d_gene: NA
CDR3nt: TGTGCCAGCGGCAGGGACCGCCTAAGCTCCTACAATGAGCAGTTCTTC
CDR3aa: CASGRDRLSSYNEQFF

abundance: few
v_gene: TRBV29-1
j_gene: TRBJ1-2
d_gene: TRBD1
CDR3nt: TGCAGCGCAAGGACAGGGCATAACTATGGCTACACCTTC
CDR3aa: CSARTGHNYGYTF

abundance: NA
v_gene: TRBV29-1
j_gene: TRBJ2-3
d_gene: NA
CDR3nt: TGCAGCGTTACGGAGGATCACACAGATACGCAGTATTTT
CDR3aa: CSVTEDHTDTQYF

abundance: NA
v_gene: TRBV28
j_gene: TRBJ1-5
d_gene: TRBD1
CDR3nt: TGTGCCAGCAGTCCCAACCGACAGGGCCATCAGCCCCAGCATTTT
CDR3aa: CASSPNRQGHQPQHF

abundance: few
v_gene: TRBV25-1
j_gene: TRBJ2-6
d_gene: NA
CDR3nt: TGTGCCAGCAGTCATGGGGCCTCCGGGGCCAACGTCCTGACTTTC
CDR3aa: CASSHGASGANVLTF